This TCR beta chain emerged from a study of regulatory T cells in long-lasting Graves disease. Overall study findings and caveats: The TCR repertoire of persistent Graves' patients was less diverse than that of newly diagnosed ones.

This clonotype was picked up many times. Its specificity is unknown. CDR3-region Arm-PCR and iRepertoire HTBI primers produced the TCR beta libraries. Source study methods: Analysis of the samples identified roughly 62 TRBV and 13 to 15 TRBJ segments. TCRdb re-derived calls from the multiplex PCR reads in MiXCR, one entry per CDR3 protein. TCRdb's processing, not the authors', yielded these V and J calls. Among roughly 500,000 distinct CDR3 sequences listed, 13% were seen once. The time point is: newly diagnosed GD, antithyroid drugs for less than 3 months. Construction of the TCR library relied on RNA isolated from PBMCs. These data are also associated with another study on T cells in Graves' hyperthyroidism and ophthalmopathy. From that second work: TCR CDR3 regions were first amplified by RT-PCR with HTBI primers.

This receptor was taken from a man aged 25-45 years with Graves disease. This specimen was peripheral blood mononuclear cells (PBMCs), taken at new diagnosis, from a patient treated with antithyroid drugs.

The CDR3 bases are TGTGCCAGCAGACCGGGACAGGGGAGCACCGGGGAGCTGTTTTTT. It translates to CASRPGQGSTGELFF. The rearrangement links TRBV6-1 to TRBJ2-2, with TRBD1 matching 10 bases. CDR3 length: 15 amino acids. The junction had 5 bases not matched to a gene; V was cut back by 6 bases and J by 4 bases. Per the germline V gene, CDR1 is MNHNS and CDR2 is SASEGT.